The clone carrying this T cell receptor (beta chain) showed up just a few times. The data were obtained in a study of blood T cell repertoires in COVID-19. Clones were read by immunoSEQ multiplex PCR, and TCRdb kept only the in-frame ones, dropping some. The sample has 140,000 to 150,000 clones; around 87% are singletons. This CDR3 contains 15 residues. Germline V gene lookup returns CDR1 SGHTS and CDR2 YDEGEE. With 4 bases clipped from V and 9 bases from J, the junction kept 12 bases outside the gene matches. The specimen sequenced was peripheral blood. The TCR sequence derives from a woman aged 45-59 years with active or convalescent COVID-19. This sequence joins TRBV5-8 and TRBJ2-1; 8 bases align to TRBD2. CDR3 amino acids: CASSPLSGRLGEQFF. In DNA, the CDR3 is TGTGCCAGCAGCCCCTTAAGCGGGAGACTAGGTGAGCAGTTCTTC. The entire variable domain, with the rest obtained from reference TRBV5-8 and TRBJ2-1, is as follows: EAGVTQSPTHLIKTRGQQATLRCSPISGHTSVYWYQQALGLGLQFLLWYDEGEERNRGNFPPRFSGRQFPNYSSELNVNALELEDSALYLCASSPLSGRLGEQFFGPGTRLTVL.